The clone carrying this T cell receptor (beta chain) was observed a handful of times. The data are from a study of blood T cells in healthy people across ages. With a J-beta primer mix and a sample-barcoded 5' primer, a second PCR ran about 6 to 11 cycles. TCRdb reprocessed the 5' RACE reads via MiXCR and lists one record per CDR3 protein. The sample shows hundreds of thousands of distinct CDR3 sequences, around a quarter of them seen only once. These data were also filed under a second study, of T cells of mothers and their children.

Sequenced material: blood. The clonotype originates from a boy younger than 18 in good health.

The CDR3 DNA is TGTGCCAGCAGCGTAGAAGGAAGACGTGGCTACACCTTC. It encodes CASSVEGRRGYTF. This chain uses TRBV9 with TRBJ1-2, with D uncertain. The V and J ends lost 0 bases and 7 bases respectively, with 10 bases between them. CDR1 and CDR2 from the germline V gene are SGDLS and YYNGEE. This CDR3 is 13 amino acids long.